The subject of this entry is one T cell receptor (beta chain). The antigen is not known. The PCR had 60 Vbeta and 13 Jbeta primers. The protocol was immunoSEQ multiplex PCR, while the TCRdb copy is restricted to in-frame clones and leaves out a portion. The profile shows around 80,000 clones, 60% to 80% of them singletons. This sample stems from a study of cytomegalovirus exposure and HLA in healthy donors. V lost 7 bases and J 3 bases, leaving 9 bases between the germline ends. This CDR3 spans 13 amino acids. CDR1 MDHEN and CDR2 SYDVKM come from the germline V gene. Regarding the study as a whole: Some V segments, including TRBV6-2 and TRBV6-3, were excluded as indistinguishable. For most TCR sequences rarity was the rule, although some public TCRs occurred in many donors. In an earlier analysis, about 87% or about 30%: the productive usage of most TCR beta V segments.

The sequencing sample was made of PBMCs. The TCR sequence derives from a female donor in good health and CMV-seronegative. The chain links TRBV28 to TRBJ1-4, with a weak D call TRBD1 (5 bases). The CDR3 region has the DNA TGTGCCAGCAACGGCAGGGCTAATGAAAAACTGTTTTTT. It yields the protein CASNGRANEKLFF.